One and the same sample provided the 29 T cell receptor beta chains below, sequenced in a study of a mutant IDH1 vaccine in newly diagnosed glioma (dated by TCRdb to the early 2020s). Library generation was performed with the immunoSEQ multiplex PCR assay. TCRdb re-hosts the immuneACCESS table, in-frame sequences only. Its copies lack some clones; in the studies checked, an unresolved V gene accounts for under half of them, and the cause for the rest is not known. For this sample there are 45,000 to 55,000 clones; roughly 78% appear just once. 1.8% of the sample rests with the top ten. What the time point label conveys for this sample: week 5, during vaccination. Each vaccine dose was 300 ug of a 20-mer mutant IDH1 peptide in Montanide, given subcutaneously with topical imiquimod. Their antigen targets remain unknown. The specimen was PBMCs, collected from a glioma patient whose treatment included an IDH1 peptide vaccine. The receptors were gathered from a woman aged 40 to 49 with glioma.

V usage is TRBV30 and J usage is TRBJ1-2; D might be TRBD1 (6 bases). The V gene's germline CDR1 is GTSNPN and CDR2 SVGIG (reference sequence). The CDR3 sequence is 14 residues long. Trimming removed 0 bases at V and 4 bases at J, with 12 bases between. The CDR3 spells CAWSVGQSTYGYTF. CDR3 DNA sequence: TGTGCCTGGAGTGTAGGACAGTCTACCTATGGCTACACCTTC.

The V gene is TRBV2, the J gene TRBJ1-1; TRBD1 matches at 9 bases. CDR1 and CDR2 (germline): SNHLY, FYNNEI. V lost 5 bases to trimming and J lost 6 bases; unmatched junction nucleotides: 7. The CDR3 is 14 amino acids. CDR3 sequence reads: CASSSGTGIPEAFF. CDR3 DNA: TGTGCCAGCAGTTCCGGGACAGGGATCCCTGAAGCTTTCTTT.

The rearrangement links TRBV4-3 to TRBJ2-7, with D tentatively TRBD1 (6 bases). V was shortened by 0 bases and J by 0 bases, with 12 bases between the two germline ends. The CDR3 length is 16 residues. The germline CDR1 and CDR2 sequences are LGHNA and YSLEER. The DNA of the CDR3 is TGCGCCAGCAGCCAAGACCGTACAGGGACCTCCTACGAGCAGTACTTC. It codes for CASSQDRTGTSYEQYF.

The chain links TRBV6-5 to TRBJ1-2, with D possibly TRBD1 on 6 matching bases. CDR3 length: 15 residues. V was shortened by 1 base and J by 6 bases, with 15 bases between the two germline ends. Per germline, CDR1 MNHEY and CDR2 SVGAGI. The CDR3 DNA follows: TGTGCCAGCAGTTACTTCTCGGTAGGGGGGGATGGCTACACCTTC. This sequence encodes CASSYFSVGGDGYTF.

V is TRBV27 and J is TRBJ2-5; 9 nucleotides agree with TRBD1. Germline values: CDR1 MNHEY, CDR2 SMNVEV (reference sequence). V was pared by 2 bases and J by 4 bases, with 14 bases of the junction left unmatched. The CDR3 runs 18 residues. The chain's CDR3 is CASSLTRDRVSSGETQYF. The CDR3 region has the DNA TGTGCCAGCAGTTTAACAAGGGACAGGGTATCTTCTGGAGAGACCCAGTACTTC.

V usage is TRBV11-2 and J usage is TRBJ1-2; 7 bases align to TRBD1. Germline CDR1 and CDR2: SGHAT and FQNNGV. This CDR3 has 13 amino acids. Losses at the gene ends were 6 bases for V and 8 bases for J; bases not matched to a gene: 9. CDR3: CASRKDRSGGYTF. The DNA for the CDR3 is TGTGCCAGCAGAAAGGACAGGTCAGGGGGCTACACCTTC.

This chain joins TRBV4-1 and TRBJ2-5, with 9 bases lining up with TRBD2. J gave up 2 bases and V 0 bases, and 10 bases lay outside the gene matches. Germline lookup yields CDR1 MGHRA and CDR2 YSYEKL. The CDR3 length is 18 residues. DNA of the CDR3: TGCGCCAGCAGCCAAGATGTAATAGCGGGGGTGATACAAGAGACCCAGTACTTC. It is translated as CASSQDVIAGVIQETQYF.

V and J are TRBV6-5 and TRBJ1-5, with D unclear. The CDR3 runs 15 residues. Germline assignment: CDR1 MNHEY and CDR2 SVGAGI. Trimming cost V 5 bases and J 4 bases, with 15 bases left between them. The CDR3 here is CASSPRQIGNQPQHF. The CDR3 nucleotides read TGTGCCAGCAGTCCCCGCCAGATAGGAAATCAGCCCCAGCATTTT.

J is TRBJ1-2 and V is TRBV2; D is possibly TRBD1 (5 bases). The CDR3 has 14 residues. The germline CDR1 and CDR2 sequences are SNHLY and FYNNEI. Deletions cut 2 bases from V and 4 bases from J, with 11 bases between. In DNA, the CDR3 is TGTGCCAGCAGTGAACCAGGGTTCATCTATGGCTACACCTTC. It specifies CASSEPGFIYGYTF.

The sample holds a few counts of this clone. V gene TRBV4-2 combines with J gene TRBJ1-2; TRBD1 matches at 8 bases. Germline CDR1 and CDR2: LGHNA and YNFKEQ. CDR3 length equals 15 residues. V dropped 2 bases and J dropped 4; count of bases not matched to a gene: 6. CDR3: CASSQLDRGGYGYTF. In nucleotides, the CDR3 is TGTGCCAGCAGCCAACTAGACAGGGGTGGCTATGGCTACACCTTC.

This clone was seen a single time. The chain employs TRBV10-3 and TRBJ2-7; D is possibly TRBD1 (6 bases). This CDR3 is built from 12 residues. The germline CDR1 and CDR2 sequences are ENHRY and SYGVKD. V shed 8 bases and J shed 6 bases, with 14 bases lying between them. The CDR3 nucleotides read TGTGCCATCTTACAGGGTCAGGGCGAGCAGTACTTC. It translates to CAILQGQGEQYF.

The chain is built from TRBV7-9 and TRBJ1-4; 7 bases fit TRBD1. Germline loops: CDR1 SEHNR, CDR2 FQNEAQ (reference sequence). V lost 6 bases, J lost 6 bases, and 10 bases stayed unmatched. This CDR3 region has 15 residues. The CDR3 coding sequence is TGTGCCAGCAGTTCCGGACAGGTGGGATATGAAAAACTGTTTTTT. It yields the protein CASSSGQVGYEKLFF.

This clone was detected only once. J is TRBJ1-2 and V is TRBV9; no clear D gene. V was trimmed by 0 bases and J by 8 bases, leaving 14 bases between them. Germline values: CDR1 SGDLS, CDR2 YYNGEE. This CDR3 region has 14 residues. The CDR3 DNA is TGTGCCAGCAGCGTAGATAGGGCCCTCTGGGGCTACACCTTC. Protein sequence: CASSVDRALWGYTF.

The chain is built from TRBV4-3 and TRBJ1-2, with TRBD1 identical over 7 bases. Germline V gene data show CDR1 as LGHNA and CDR2 as YSLEER. The CDR3 has 20 amino acids. Trimming at V came to 1 base and at J to 2 bases, leaving 19 bases not matched to a gene. The DNA of the CDR3 is TGCGCCAGCAGCCAAGTGTACCCCCCTGGGACAGAAAGTTTCAACTATGGCTACACCTTC. Protein product: CASSQVYPPGTESFNYGYTF.

The CDR3 here is CASSRLRANSGNTIYF. The CDR3 region has the DNA TGTGCCAGTAGCAGACTCCGGGCCAACTCTGGAAACACCATATATTTT. This chain links TRBV19 with TRBJ1-3; D remains ambiguous. Trimming took 6 bases from V and 0 from J, leaving 15 bases between them. Germline V lookup: CDR1 LNHDA, CDR2 SQIVND (reference sequence). This CDR3 region has 16 residues.

CDR3 sequence: CASSYSPTGEVGGYTF. The CDR3 coding sequence is TGTGCCAGCAGTTACTCCCCGACAGGGGAGGTCGGTGGCTACACCTTC. The genes are TRBV6-6 and TRBJ1-2, with 8 positions matching TRBD1. CDR1 is MNHNY, CDR2 SVGAGI, per germline (reference sequence). Trimming cost V 0 bases and J 7 bases; bases outside gene matches: 10. The CDR3 is 16 residues long.

The chain is built from TRBV13 and TRBJ1-6; tentative D call: TRBD1 (5 bases). From germline, CDR1 is PRHDT and CDR2 FYEKMQ (reference sequence). This CDR3 comprises 14 residues. V was trimmed by 6 bases and J by 4 bases, leaving 10 bases between them. The CDR3 protein is CASRTEAYNSPLHF. The CDR3 DNA follows: TGTGCCAGCAGGACAGAGGCATATAATTCACCCCTCCACTTT.

J is TRBJ2-7 and V is TRBV25-1, with a possible D match to TRBD1 (5 bases). The CDR3 totals 11 residues. CDR1 and CDR2 from the germline V gene are MGHDK and SYGVNS. The V and J ends lost 3 bases and 8 bases respectively, with 8 bases between them. CDR3 sequence: CASSETVKQYF. CDR3 DNA sequence: TGTGCCAGCAGTGAGACAGTCAAGCAGTACTTC.

J is TRBJ1-5 and V is TRBV7-9; D not certain. V gave up 0 bases and J gave up 1 base, with 13 bases separating them. The CDR3 is made up of 17 amino acids. Germline values: CDR1 SEHNR, CDR2 FQNEAQ (reference sequence). Here the CDR3 reads CASSLARGGSSNQPQHF. The CDR3 nucleotides read TGTGCCAGCAGCTTAGCCCGGGGAGGGTCGAGCAATCAGCCCCAGCATTTT.

This chain joins TRBV7-2 and TRBJ2-2; no reliable D call. This CDR3 contains 14 residues. The V end lost 1 base, the J end lost 1 base, and 4 bases lay between the germline ends. Germline values: CDR1 SGHTA, CDR2 FQGNSA. CDR3 bases: TGTGCCAGCAGCTTAGGCAGGAACACCGGGGAGCTGTTTTTT. Translating gives CASSLGRNTGELFF.

This sequence joins TRBV7-2 and TRBJ1-2, with D uncertain. V was pared by 5 bases and J by 8 bases, with 12 bases between. The CDR3 has 12 amino acids. The germline V gene encodes CDR1 SGHTA and CDR2 FQGNSA. The CDR3 coding sequence is TGTGCCAGCAGCCTTTTGCCAGAGGGCTACACCTTC. It translates to CASSLLPEGYTF.

The chain combines TRBV5-1 with TRBJ2-1; D ambiguous. Between the trimmed V and J ends, which lost 4 bases and 7 bases, there was a span of 15 bases. Germline assignment: CDR1 SGHRS and CDR2 YFSETQ. The CDR3 length is 14 residues. The CDR3 DNA follows: TGCGCCAGCAGCCCGATTAGCCCTTGGAATGAGCAGTTCTTC. Translating gives CASSPISPWNEQFF.

This clone has just one count. The CDR3 sequence: CASSLNSDEKLFF. In nucleotides, the CDR3 is TGCGCCAGCAGCCTAAACTCCGATGAAAAACTGTTTTTT. The chain is built from TRBV5-1 and TRBJ1-4; D not resolved. CDR3 length equals 13 residues. Germline CDR1 SGHRS, CDR2 YFSETQ. With 4 bases removed from V and 6 bases from J, the gap between germline ends came to 10 bases.

V and J are TRBV18 and TRBJ2-2; 10 bases agree with TRBD2. The CDR3 is made up of 17 amino acids. Germline CDR1 reads KGHSH; CDR2 reads LQKENI. The trim removed 0 bases at V and 7 bases at J, leaving 8 bases unmatched. The CDR3 loop reads CASSPPLGLAGVGELFF. The CDR3 nucleotides are TGTGCCAGCTCACCACCGTTGGGCCTAGCGGGGGTCGGGGAGCTGTTTTTT. Full variable domain (outside the CDR3, taken from reference TRBV18 and TRBJ2-2): NAGVMQNPRHLVRRRGQEARLRCSPMKGHSHVYWYRQLPEEGLKFMVYLQKENIIDESGMPKERFSAEFPKEGPSILRIQQVVRGDSAAYFCASSPPLGLAGVGELFFGEGSRLTVL.

The J gene is TRBJ1-4, the V gene TRBV7-9; 10 bases line up with TRBD1. With V trimmed by 2 bases and J by 5 bases, 8 bases remained unmatched. Germline V gene lookup returns CDR1 SEHNR and CDR2 FQNEAQ (reference sequence). The CDR3 is made up of 17 amino acids. CDR3 bases: TGTGCCAGCAGCTTACGGACAGGGGGTCCCCCCAATGAAAAACTGTTTTTT. It codes for CASSLRTGGPPNEKLFF. The full variable domain, with the rest looked up from reference TRBV7-9 and TRBJ1-4, is DTGVSQNPRHKITKRGQNVTFRCDPISEHNRLYWYRQTLGQGPEFLTYFQNEAQLEKSRLLSDRFSAERPKGSFSTLEIQRTEQGDSAMYLCASSLRTGGPPNEKLFFGSGTQLSVL.

This chain's CDR3 is CASSLRDLETQYF. The CDR3 DNA reads TGTGCCAGCAGCTTAAGGGATCTGGAGACCCAGTACTTC. This sequence joins TRBV7-2 and TRBJ2-5; D unclear. The CDR3 extends over 13 amino acids. Germline CDR1 and CDR2: SGHTA and FQGNSA. With 2 bases removed from V and 5 bases from J, the gap between germline ends came to 9 bases.

This clone has only a few counts. This sequence joins TRBV13 and TRBJ1-1; TRBD1 matches 8 bases. Unmatched junction bases numbered 8, after V lost 3 bases and J lost 5 bases. This CDR3 has 15 amino acids. Germline V gene sequence: CDR1 PRHDT, CDR2 FYEKMQ (reference sequence). CDR3 DNA: TGTGCCAGCAGCTTCCGACAGGGGCGCACAACTGAAGCTTTCTTT. It yields the protein CASSFRQGRTTEAFF.

The chain joins TRBV6-5 to TRBJ2-2; possible D gene TRBD1, 5 bases. Deletions cut 6 bases from V and 5 bases from J, with 13 bases between. Germline lookup yields CDR1 MNHEY and CDR2 SVGAGI. The CDR3 is 14 amino acids. The CDR3 DNA reads TGTGCCAGCAGATACGAAGGGGCGACCGGGGAGCTGTTTTTT. This gives the protein CASRYEGATGELFF.

The chain joins TRBV18 to TRBJ2-3; TRBD1 aligns across 12 bases. Trimming at V came to 6 bases and at J to 4 bases, leaving 5 bases not matched to a gene. The CDR3 loop spans 15 amino acids. Germline CDR1 is KGHSH and CDR2 is LQKENI. CDR3 residues: CASSPGTGGPDTQYF. In nucleotides, the CDR3 is TGTGCCAGCTCCCCGGGGACAGGGGGCCCAGATACGCAGTATTTT. Combining the CDR3 with reference TRBV18 and TRBJ2-3 gives the whole variable domain NAGVMQNPRHLVRRRGQEARLRCSPMKGHSHVYWYRQLPEEGLKFMVYLQKENIIDESGMPKERFSAEFPKEGPSILRIQQVVRGDSAAYFCASSPGTGGPDTQYFGPGTRLTVL.